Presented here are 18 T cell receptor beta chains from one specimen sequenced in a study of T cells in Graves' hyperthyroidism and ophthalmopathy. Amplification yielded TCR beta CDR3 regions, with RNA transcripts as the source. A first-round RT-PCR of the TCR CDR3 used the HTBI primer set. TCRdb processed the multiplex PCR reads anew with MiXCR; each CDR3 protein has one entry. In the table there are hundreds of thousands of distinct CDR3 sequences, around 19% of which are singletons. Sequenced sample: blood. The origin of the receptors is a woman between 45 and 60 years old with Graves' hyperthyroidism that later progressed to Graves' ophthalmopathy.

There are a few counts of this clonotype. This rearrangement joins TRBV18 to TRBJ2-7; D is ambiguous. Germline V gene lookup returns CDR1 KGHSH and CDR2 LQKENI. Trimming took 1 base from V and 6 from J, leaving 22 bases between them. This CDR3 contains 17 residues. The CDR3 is CASSPRVWLSKHTEQYF. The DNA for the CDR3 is TGTGCCAGCTCACCACGGGTCTGGCTTAGTAAGCACACCGAGCAGTACTTC.

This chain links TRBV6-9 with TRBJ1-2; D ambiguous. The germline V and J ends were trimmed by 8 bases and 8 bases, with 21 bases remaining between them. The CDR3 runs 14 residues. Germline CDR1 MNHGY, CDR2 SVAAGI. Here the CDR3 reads CASQFFPRAGGYTF. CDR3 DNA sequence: TGTGCCAGCCAGTTCTTCCCCCGGGCCGGCGGCTACACCTTC.

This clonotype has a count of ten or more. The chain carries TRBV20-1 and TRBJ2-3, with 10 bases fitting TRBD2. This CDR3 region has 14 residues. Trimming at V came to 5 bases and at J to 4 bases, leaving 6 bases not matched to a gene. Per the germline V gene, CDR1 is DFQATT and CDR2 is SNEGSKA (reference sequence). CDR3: CSAEAGGRADTQYF. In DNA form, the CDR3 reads TGCAGTGCTGAAGCGGGGGGGCGGGCAGATACGCAGTATTTT.

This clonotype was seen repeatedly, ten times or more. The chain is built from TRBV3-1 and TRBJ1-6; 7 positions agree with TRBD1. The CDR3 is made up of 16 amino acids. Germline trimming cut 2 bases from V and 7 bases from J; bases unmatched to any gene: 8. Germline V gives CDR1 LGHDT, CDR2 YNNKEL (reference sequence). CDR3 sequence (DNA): TGTGCCAGCAGCCAACCAGGAGACAGGGTCAATTCACCCCTCCACTTT. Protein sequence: CASSQPGDRVNSPLHF.

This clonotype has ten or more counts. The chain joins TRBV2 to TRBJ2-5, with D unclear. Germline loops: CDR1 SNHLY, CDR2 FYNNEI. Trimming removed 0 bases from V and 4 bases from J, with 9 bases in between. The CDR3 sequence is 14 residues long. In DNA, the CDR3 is TGTGCCAGCAGTGAAGCAGTCACGGGAGAGACCCAGTACTTC. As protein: CASSEAVTGETQYF.

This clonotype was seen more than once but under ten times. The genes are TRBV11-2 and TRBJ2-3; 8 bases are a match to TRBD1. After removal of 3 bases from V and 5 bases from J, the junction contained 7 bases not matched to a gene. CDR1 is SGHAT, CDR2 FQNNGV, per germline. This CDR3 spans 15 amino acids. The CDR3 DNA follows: TGTGCCAGCAGCTTCCCTCAGGGGGCGCAAGATACGCAGTATTTT. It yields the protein CASSFPQGAQDTQYF. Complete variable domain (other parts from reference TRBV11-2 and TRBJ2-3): EAGVAQSPRYKIIEKRQSVAFWCNPISGHATLYWYQQILGQGPKLLIQFQNNGVVDDSQLPKDRFSAERLKGVDSTLKIQPAKLEDSAVYLCASSFPQGAQDTQYFGPGTRLTVL.

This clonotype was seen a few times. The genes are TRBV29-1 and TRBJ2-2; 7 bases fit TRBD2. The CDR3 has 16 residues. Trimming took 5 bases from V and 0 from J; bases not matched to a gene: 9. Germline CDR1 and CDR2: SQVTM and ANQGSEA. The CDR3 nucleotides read TGCAGCGTTACGACCTGGGGGGGAACGAACACCGGGGAGCTGTTTTTT. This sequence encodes CSVTTWGGTNTGELFF.

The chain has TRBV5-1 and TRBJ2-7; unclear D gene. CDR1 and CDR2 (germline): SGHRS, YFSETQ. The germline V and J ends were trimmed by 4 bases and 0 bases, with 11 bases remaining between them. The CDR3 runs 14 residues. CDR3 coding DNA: TGCGCCAGCAGCCCTCAGCCGAGCTCCTACGAGCAGTACTTC. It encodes CASSPQPSSYEQYF. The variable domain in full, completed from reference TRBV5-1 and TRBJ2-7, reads KAGVTQTPRYLIKTRGQQVTLSCSPISGHRSVSWYQQTPGQGLQFLFEYFSETQRNKGNFPGRFSGRQFSNSRSEMNVSTLELGDSALYLCASSPQPSSYEQYFGPGTRLTVT.

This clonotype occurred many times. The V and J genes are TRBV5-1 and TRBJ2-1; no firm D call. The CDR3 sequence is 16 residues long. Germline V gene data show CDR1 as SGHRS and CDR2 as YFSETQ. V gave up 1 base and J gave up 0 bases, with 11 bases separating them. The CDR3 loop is CASSLSPHSSYNEQFF. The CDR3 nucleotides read TGCGCCAGCAGCTTGTCCCCCCACAGCTCCTACAATGAGCAGTTCTTC.

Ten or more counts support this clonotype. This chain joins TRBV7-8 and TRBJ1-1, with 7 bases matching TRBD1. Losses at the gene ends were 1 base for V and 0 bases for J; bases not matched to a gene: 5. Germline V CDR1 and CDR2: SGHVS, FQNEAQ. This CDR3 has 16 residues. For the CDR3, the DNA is TGTGCCAGCAGCTTAGGGACAGGAGTCATGAACACTGAAGCTTTCTTT. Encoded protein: CASSLGTGVMNTEAFF.

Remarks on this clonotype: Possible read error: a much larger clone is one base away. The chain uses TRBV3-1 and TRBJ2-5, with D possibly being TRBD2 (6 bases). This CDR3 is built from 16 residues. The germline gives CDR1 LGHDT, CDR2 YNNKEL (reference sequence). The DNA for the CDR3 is TGTCCCAGCAGCCACTCAAGTGGGGGGAGTAGGGAGACCCAGTACTTC. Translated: CPSSHSSGGSRETQYF.

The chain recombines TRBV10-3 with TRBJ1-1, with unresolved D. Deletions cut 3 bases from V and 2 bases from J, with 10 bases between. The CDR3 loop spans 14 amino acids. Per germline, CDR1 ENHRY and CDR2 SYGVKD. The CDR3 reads CAISDGRENTEAFF. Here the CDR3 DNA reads TGTGCCATCAGTGATGGAAGGGAAAACACTGAAGCTTTCTTT.

In DNA, the CDR3 is TGCAGTGCTAGATGGCAACCTAGGGGTTTCTTT. Translated, it gives CSARWQPRGFF. The chain uses TRBV20-1 and TRBJ1-1; tentatively, D is TRBD1 (5 bases). The germline V gene encodes CDR1 DFQATT and CDR2 SNEGSKA (reference sequence). CDR3 length: 11 amino acids. Trimming pared 2 bases from V and 13 bases from J, leaving 14 bases between.

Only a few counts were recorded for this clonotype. The CDR3 DNA reads TGTGCCAGCATCGGGACCCCATCCGGGGAGCTGTTTTTT. This gives the protein CASIGTPSGELFF. The rearrangement uses TRBV28 and TRBJ2-2, with D perhaps matching TRBD1 or TRBD2 (5 bases each). The CDR3 totals 13 residues. Trimming took 7 bases from V and 6 from J, leaving 12 bases between them. Germline loops: CDR1 MDHEN, CDR2 SYDVKM. The full variable domain, in which reference TRBV28 and TRBJ2-2 provide the parts outside the CDR3, is DVKVTQSSRYLVKRTGEKVFLECVQDMDHENMFWYRQDPGLGLRLIYFSYDVKMKEKGDIPEGYSVSREKKERFSLILESASTNQTSMYLCASIGTPSGELFFGEGSRLTVL.

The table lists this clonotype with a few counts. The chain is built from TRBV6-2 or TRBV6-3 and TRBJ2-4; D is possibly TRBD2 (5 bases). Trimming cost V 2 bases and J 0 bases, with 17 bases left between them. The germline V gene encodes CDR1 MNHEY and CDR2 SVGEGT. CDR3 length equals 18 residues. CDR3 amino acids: CASSYPRGSGVAKNIQYF. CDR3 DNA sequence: TGTGCCAGCAGTTACCCCCGTGGGAGTGGGGTAGCCAAAAACATTCAGTACTTC.

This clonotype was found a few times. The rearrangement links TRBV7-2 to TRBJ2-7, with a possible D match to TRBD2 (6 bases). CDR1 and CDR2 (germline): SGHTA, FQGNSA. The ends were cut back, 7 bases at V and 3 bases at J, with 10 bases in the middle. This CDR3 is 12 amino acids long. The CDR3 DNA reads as TGTGCCAGCACCATGCGGGGCTACGAGCAGTACTTC. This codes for CASTMRGYEQYF.

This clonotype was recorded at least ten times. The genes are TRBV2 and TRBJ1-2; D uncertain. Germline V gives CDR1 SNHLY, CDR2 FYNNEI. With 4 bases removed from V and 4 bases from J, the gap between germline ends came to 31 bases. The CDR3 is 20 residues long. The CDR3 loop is CASSVYSAEGAGSFSYGYTF. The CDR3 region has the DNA TGTGCCAGCAGTGTTTATTCTGCGGAGGGAGCGGGATCTTTTAGCTATGGCTACACCTTC.

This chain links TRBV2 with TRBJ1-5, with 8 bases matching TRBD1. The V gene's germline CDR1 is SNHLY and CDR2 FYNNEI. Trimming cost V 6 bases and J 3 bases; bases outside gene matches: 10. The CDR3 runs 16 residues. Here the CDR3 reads CASRAGAGGLNQPQHF. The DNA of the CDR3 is TGTGCCAGCAGAGCGGGGGCAGGGGGCCTCAATCAGCCCCAGCATTTT.